This is a list of T cell receptor beta chains from one sample in a study of blood T cell repertoires in COVID-19. The data were produced by immunoSEQ multiplex PCR, yet TCRdb's version contains in-frame clones alone and is incomplete. The data contain roughly 48,000 clones, 77% of them singletons. The sequenced sample consisted of peripheral blood. Receptors were obtained from a human donor with active or convalescent COVID-19. The donor label of this sample is uncertain. The CDR3 runs from the conserved cysteine through the conserved F or W. Fields, in order: V gene, D gene, clone size, J gene, CDR3 protein, CDR3 DNA. The D gene is left open where the match is weak. Size is omitted from some rows. Given values are once, few, many or a class for expanded clones.

V: TRBV10-3; D: TRBD2; size: NA; J: TRBJ2-7; CDR3: CAISESTSPDEQYF; DNA: TGTGCCATCAGTGAGTCGACTAGCCCAGACGAGCAGTACTTC
V: TRBV27; D: NA; size: NA; J: TRBJ2-7; CDR3: CASSLVANYEQYF; DNA: TGTGCCAGCAGTTTGGTTGCGAACTACGAGCAGTACTTC
V: TRBV9; D: NA; size: once; J: TRBJ2-1; CDR3: CASSPRSFAYNEQFF; DNA: TGTGCCAGCAGCCCGCGGAGTTTCGCCTACAATGAGCAGTTCTTC
V: TRBV6-5; D: NA; size: NA; J: TRBJ2-7; CDR3: CASSYSLSGAPYEQYF; DNA: TGTGCCAGCAGTTACTCTCTTTCGGGAGCCCCCTACGAGCAGTACTTC
V: TRBV18; D: NA; size: NA; J: TRBJ2-7; CDR3: CASSADTGSYEQYF; DNA: TGTGCCAGCTCAGCAGACACCGGCTCCTACGAGCAGTACTTC
V: TRBV15; D: NA; size: NA; J: TRBJ2-5; CDR3: CATSRDGSPQETQYF; DNA: TGTGCCACCAGCAGAGATGGGAGTCCCCAAGAGACCCAGTACTTC
V: TRBV6-2/TRBV6-3; D: TRBD1; size: NA; J: TRBJ1-2; CDR3: CASSQGQGVIYGYTF; DNA: TGTGCCAGCAGTCAAGGACAGGGCGTTATCTATGGCTACACCTTC
V: TRBV4-3; D: NA; size: NA; J: TRBJ2-7; CDR3: CASSQEVSGNEQYF; DNA: TGCGCCAGCAGCCAAGAGGTATCGGGAAACGAGCAGTACTTC
V: TRBV7-6; D: TRBD2; size: many; J: TRBJ2-7; CDR3: CASSPTSGSLHEQYF; DNA: TGTGCCAGCAGCCCTACTAGCGGGAGCCTCCACGAGCAGTACTTC
V: TRBV2; D: TRBD2; size: NA; J: TRBJ2-3; CDR3: CASSEISGRFTDTQYF; DNA: TGTGCCAGCAGTGAGATAAGCGGGAGGTTCACAGATACGCAGTATTTT
V: TRBV11-2; D: NA; size: NA; J: TRBJ2-3; CDR3: CASSHTTQYF; DNA: TGTGCCAGCAGCCACACTACGCAGTATTTT
V: TRBV5-4; D: NA; size: NA; J: TRBJ2-5; CDR3: CATRGGPGQETQYF; DNA: TGTGCCACCAGGGGGGGGCCGGGCCAAGAGACCCAGTACTTC
V: TRBV10-3; D: NA; size: NA; J: TRBJ1-2; CDR3: CAISENGGYGYTF; DNA: TGTGCCATCAGTGAGAACGGGGGATATGGCTACACCTTC
V: TRBV11-3; D: NA; size: NA; J: TRBJ1-2; CDR3: CASSLDNGVNYGYTF; DNA: TGTGCCAGCAGCTTAGATAATGGAGTTAACTATGGCTACACCTTC
V: TRBV25-1; D: NA; size: NA; J: TRBJ1-2; CDR3: CASSERQGYGYTF; DNA: TGTGCCAGCAGTGAACGCCAGGGCTATGGCTACACCTTC
V: TRBV5-1; D: NA; size: NA; J: TRBJ2-7; CDR3: CASSLAGSGAYEQYF; DNA: TGCGCCAGCAGCTTGGCCGGGTCGGGAGCATACGAGCAGTACTTC
V: TRBV4-3; D: TRBD1; size: NA; J: TRBJ2-2; CDR3: CASSHSQGDTGELFF; DNA: TGCGCCAGCAGCCACAGTCAGGGGGATACCGGGGAGCTGTTTTTT
V: TRBV27; D: TRBD1; size: NA; J: TRBJ2-7; CDR3: CASTPRQGAGGEQYF; DNA: TGTGCCAGCACCCCTCGCCAGGGGGCAGGTGGCGAGCAGTACTTC
V: TRBV28; D: TRBD2; size: NA; J: TRBJ2-5; CDR3: CASSVTSGWHQETQYF; DNA: TGTGCCAGCAGTGTGACTAGCGGGTGGCACCAAGAGACCCAGTACTTC
V: TRBV5-4; D: TRBD1; size: few; J: TRBJ1-6; CDR3: CASSFDRGGTASPLHF; DNA: TGTGCCAGCAGCTTTGACAGGGGAGGGACTGCGTCACCCCTCCACTTT
V: TRBV11-3; D: NA; size: NA; J: TRBJ2-7; CDR3: CASRRDSSGEQYF; DNA: TGTGCCAGCCGACGGGACTCCTCGGGCGAGCAGTACTTC
V: TRBV5-4; D: NA; size: NA; J: TRBJ1-5; CDR3: CASSPLQGAQPQHF; DNA: TGTGCCAGCAGCCCGCTACAGGGCGCTCAGCCCCAGCATTTT
V: TRBV11-3; D: TRBD1; size: NA; J: TRBJ1-1; CDR3: CASSLVQGEGEAFF; DNA: TGTGCCAGCAGCTTAGTACAGGGGGAAGGTGAAGCTTTCTTT
V: TRBV9; D: NA; size: few; J: TRBJ2-7; CDR3: CASSGRDNGNEQYF; DNA: TGTGCCAGCAGCGGACGGGATAACGGGAACGAGCAGTACTTC
V: TRBV19; D: TRBD2; size: NA; J: TRBJ2-1; CDR3: CASSSGLAGVYRANEQFF; DNA: TGTGCCAGTAGTTCAGGACTAGCGGGAGTATACAGGGCCAATGAGCAGTTCTTC
V: TRBV6-1; D: TRBD1; size: NA; J: TRBJ2-7; CDR3: CASSESTGREQYF; DNA: TGTGCCAGCAGTGAGTCGACAGGGCGCGAGCAGTACTTC
V: TRBV5-4; D: NA; size: NA; J: TRBJ2-4; CDR3: CASSLVGGVAKNIQYF; DNA: TGTGCCAGCAGCTTGGTGGGGGGAGTAGCCAAAAACATTCAGTACTTC
V: TRBV14; D: TRBD1; size: NA; J: TRBJ2-1; CDR3: CASRPRTGDNEQFF; DNA: TGTGCCAGCAGACCTCGGACAGGGGACAATGAGCAGTTCTTC
V: TRBV6-1; D: TRBD1; size: NA; J: TRBJ2-5; CDR3: CASSVGTGSETQYF; DNA: TGTGCCAGCAGTGTCGGGACAGGGTCGGAGACCCAGTACTTC
V: TRBV30; D: NA; size: NA; J: TRBJ2-1; CDR3: CAWSALGTLDEQFF; DNA: TGTGCCTGGAGTGCTTTAGGGACTCTTGATGAGCAGTTCTTC
V: TRBV23-1; D: NA; size: NA; J: TRBJ2-3; CDR3: CASSQSREITDTQYF; DNA: TGCGCCAGCAGTCAATCGAGGGAAATCACAGATACGCAGTATTTT
V: TRBV2; D: TRBD2; size: NA; J: TRBJ2-1; CDR3: CASGGLAGDHSYNEQFF; DNA: TGTGCCAGCGGGGGACTAGCGGGAGACCACTCCTACAATGAGCAGTTCTTC
V: TRBV11-3; D: NA; size: NA; J: TRBJ1-5; CDR3: CASSQDSNQPQHF; DNA: TGTGCCAGCAGCCAGGATAGCAATCAGCCCCAGCATTTT
V: TRBV11-3; D: TRBD2; size: NA; J: TRBJ2-1; CDR3: CASSGRTSGGGDEQFF; DNA: TGTGCCAGCAGCGGACGGACTAGCGGGGGCGGAGATGAGCAGTTCTTC
V: TRBV24-1; D: NA; size: NA; J: TRBJ2-3; CDR3: CATSDFRLTRSTDTQYF; DNA: TGTGCCACCAGTGATTTCCGACTGACTAGAAGCACAGATACGCAGTATTTT
V: TRBV5-8; D: NA; size: NA; J: TRBJ2-1; CDR3: CASSVRDSGVFPNEQFF; DNA: TGTGCCAGCAGCGTCCGGGACTCCGGAGTTTTTCCCAATGAGCAGTTCTTC
V: TRBV30; D: TRBD1; size: NA; J: TRBJ1-1; CDR3: CALDRERGTEAFF; DNA: TGTGCCTTAGACAGGGAAAGAGGCACTGAAGCTTTCTTT
V: TRBV7-2; D: NA; size: NA; J: TRBJ2-7; CDR3: CASSLEEGEQYF; DNA: TGTGCCAGCAGCTTAGAAGAGGGCGAGCAGTACTTC